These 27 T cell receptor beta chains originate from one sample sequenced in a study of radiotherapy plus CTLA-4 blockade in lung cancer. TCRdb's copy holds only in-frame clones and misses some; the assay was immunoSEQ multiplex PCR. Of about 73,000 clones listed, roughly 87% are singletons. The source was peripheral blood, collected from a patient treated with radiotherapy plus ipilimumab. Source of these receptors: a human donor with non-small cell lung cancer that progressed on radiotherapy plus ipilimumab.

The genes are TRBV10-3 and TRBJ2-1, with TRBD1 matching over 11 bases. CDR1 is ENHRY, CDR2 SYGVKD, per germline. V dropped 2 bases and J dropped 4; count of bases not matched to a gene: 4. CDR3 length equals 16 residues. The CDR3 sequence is CAISEGQGAPYNEQFF. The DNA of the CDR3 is TGTGCCATCAGTGAGGGACAGGGGGCGCCTTACAATGAGCAGTTCTTC.

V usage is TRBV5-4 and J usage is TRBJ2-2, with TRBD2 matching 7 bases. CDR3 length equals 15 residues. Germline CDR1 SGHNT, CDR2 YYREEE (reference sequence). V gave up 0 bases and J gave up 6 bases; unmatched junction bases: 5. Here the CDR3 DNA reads TGTGCCAGCAGCTTGGCAGGGCTAGCGGCCGGGGAGCTGTTTTTT. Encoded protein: CASSLAGLAAGELFF.

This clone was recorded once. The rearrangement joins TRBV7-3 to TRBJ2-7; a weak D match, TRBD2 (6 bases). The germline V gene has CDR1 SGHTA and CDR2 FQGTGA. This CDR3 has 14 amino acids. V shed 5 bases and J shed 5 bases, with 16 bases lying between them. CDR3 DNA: TGTGCCAGCAGCAGGACTATCGGAGTCAACGAGCAGTACTTC. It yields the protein CASSRTIGVNEQYF.

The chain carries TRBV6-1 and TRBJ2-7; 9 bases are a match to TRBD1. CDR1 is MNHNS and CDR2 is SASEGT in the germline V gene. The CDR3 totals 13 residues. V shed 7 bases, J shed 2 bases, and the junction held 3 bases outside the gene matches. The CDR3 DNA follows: TGTGCCAGCACCTGGACAGGGGCCTACGAGCAGTACTTC. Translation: CASTWTGAYEQYF.

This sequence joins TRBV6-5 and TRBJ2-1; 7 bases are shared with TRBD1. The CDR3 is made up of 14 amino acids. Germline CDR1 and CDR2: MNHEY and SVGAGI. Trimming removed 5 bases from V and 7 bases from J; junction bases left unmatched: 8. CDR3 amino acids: CASSRQGTRNEQFF. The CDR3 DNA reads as TGTGCCAGCAGTCGACAGGGTACTAGGAATGAGCAGTTCTTC.

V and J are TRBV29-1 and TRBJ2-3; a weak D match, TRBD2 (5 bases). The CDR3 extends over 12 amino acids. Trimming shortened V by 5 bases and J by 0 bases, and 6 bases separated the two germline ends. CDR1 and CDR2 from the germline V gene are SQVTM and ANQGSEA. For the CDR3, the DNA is TGCAGCGTTAGGACTAGCACAGATACGCAGTATTTT. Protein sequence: CSVRTSTDTQYF.

CDR3 in amino acids: CASGVNTEAFF. The DNA of the CDR3 is TGTGCCAGCGGGGTGAACACTGAAGCTTTCTTT. The chain couples TRBV28 to TRBJ1-1; D uncertain. Trimming removed 8 bases at V and 0 bases at J, with 4 bases between. The CDR3 is made up of 11 amino acids. Germline V CDR1 and CDR2: MDHEN, SYDVKM.

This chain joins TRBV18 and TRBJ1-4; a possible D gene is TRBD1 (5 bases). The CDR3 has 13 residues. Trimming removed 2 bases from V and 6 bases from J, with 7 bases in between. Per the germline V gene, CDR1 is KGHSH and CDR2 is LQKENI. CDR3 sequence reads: CASSPGTDEKLFF. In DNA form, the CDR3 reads TGTGCCAGCTCACCAGGGACCGATGAAAAACTGTTTTTT.

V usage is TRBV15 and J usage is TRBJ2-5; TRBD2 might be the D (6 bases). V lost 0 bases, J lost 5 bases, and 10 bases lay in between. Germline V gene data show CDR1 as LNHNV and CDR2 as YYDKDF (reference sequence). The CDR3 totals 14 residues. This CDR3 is CATSRDSGVETQYF. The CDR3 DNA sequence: TGTGCCACCAGCAGAGATTCGGGAGTGGAGACCCAGTACTTC. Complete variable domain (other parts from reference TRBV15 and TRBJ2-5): DAMVIQNPRYQVTQFGKPVTLSCSQTLNHNVMYWYQQKSSQAPKLLFHYYDKDFNNEADTPDNFQSRRPNTSFCFLDIRSPGLGDTAMYLCATSRDSGVETQYFGPGTRLLVL.

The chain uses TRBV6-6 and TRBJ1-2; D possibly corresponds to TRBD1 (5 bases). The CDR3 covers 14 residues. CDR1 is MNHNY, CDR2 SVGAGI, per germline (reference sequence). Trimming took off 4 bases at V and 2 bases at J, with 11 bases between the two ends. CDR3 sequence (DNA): TGTGCCAGCAGTTTGGGGACGGGGAACTATGGCTACACCTTC. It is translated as CASSLGTGNYGYTF.

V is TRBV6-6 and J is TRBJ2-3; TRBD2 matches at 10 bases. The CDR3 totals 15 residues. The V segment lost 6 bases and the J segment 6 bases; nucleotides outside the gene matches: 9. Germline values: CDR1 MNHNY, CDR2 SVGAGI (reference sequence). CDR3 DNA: TGTGCCAGCAGATACAAAGCGGGAGGGCCTGATACGCAGTATTTT. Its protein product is CASRYKAGGPDTQYF.

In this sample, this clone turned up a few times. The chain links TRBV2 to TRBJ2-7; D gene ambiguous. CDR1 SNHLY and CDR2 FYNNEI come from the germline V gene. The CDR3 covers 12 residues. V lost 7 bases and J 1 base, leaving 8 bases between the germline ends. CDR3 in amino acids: CASTGESYEQYF. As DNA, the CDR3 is TGTGCCAGCACCGGCGAATCCTACGAGCAGTACTTC.

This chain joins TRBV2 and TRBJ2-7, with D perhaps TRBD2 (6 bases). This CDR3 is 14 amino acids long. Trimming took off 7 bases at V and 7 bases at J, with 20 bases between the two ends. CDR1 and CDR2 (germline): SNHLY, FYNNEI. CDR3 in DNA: TGTGCCAGCAAACCGGGACTTACTTCGGGGGAGCAGTACGTC. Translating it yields CASKPGLTSGEQYV.

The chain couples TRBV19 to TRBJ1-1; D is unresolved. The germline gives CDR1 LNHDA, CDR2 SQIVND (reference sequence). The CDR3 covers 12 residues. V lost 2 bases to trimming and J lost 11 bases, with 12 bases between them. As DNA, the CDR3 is TGTGCCAGTAGTATAACCCCGGGGAGGGCTTTCTTT. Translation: CASSITPGRAFF.

The CDR3: CASSLEGAGLYEQYF. CDR3 nucleotides: TGTGCCAGCAGCCTCGAGGGGGCTGGGCTTTACGAGCAGTACTTC. The chain combines TRBV6-5 with TRBJ2-7; 7 bases match TRBD1. This CDR3 spans 15 amino acids. The trim removed 6 bases at V and 4 bases at J, leaving 12 bases unmatched. Per germline, CDR1 MNHEY and CDR2 SVGAGI.

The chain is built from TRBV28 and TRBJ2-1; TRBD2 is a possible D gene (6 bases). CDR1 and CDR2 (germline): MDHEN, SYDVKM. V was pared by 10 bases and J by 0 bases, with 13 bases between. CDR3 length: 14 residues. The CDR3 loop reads CATCGAYSYNEQFF. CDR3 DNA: TGTGCCACCTGCGGGGCCTACTCCTACAATGAGCAGTTCTTC.

The CDR3 coding sequence is TGTGCCAGCAGGCATGCCCGGGAATCATACGAGCAGTACGTC. Translating it yields CASRHARESYEQYV. The rearrangement joins TRBV5-6 to TRBJ2-7; a weak D match, TRBD2 (5 bases). Looked up from germline, CDR1 is SGHDT and CDR2 is YYEEEE. V was pared by 5 bases and J by 4 bases, with 16 bases between. This CDR3 has 14 residues.

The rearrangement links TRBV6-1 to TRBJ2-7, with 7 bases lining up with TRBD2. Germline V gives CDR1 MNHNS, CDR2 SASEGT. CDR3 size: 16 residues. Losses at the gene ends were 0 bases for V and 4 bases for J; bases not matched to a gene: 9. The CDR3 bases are TGTGCCAGCAGTGAAGCGCGCGGGAGAGGATTATACGAGCAGTACGTC. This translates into CASSEARGRGLYEQYV.

CDR3 sequence reads: CASSVGDSGSSYNEQFF. CDR3 nucleotides: TGTGCCAGCAGCGTAGGAGATAGCGGGAGCTCCTACAATGAGCAGTTCTTC. The chain is built from TRBV9 and TRBJ2-1; 9 nucleotides agree with TRBD2. From germline, CDR1 is SGDLS and CDR2 YYNGEE. This CDR3 has 17 amino acids. The junction had 4 bases not matched to a gene; V was cut back by 0 bases and J by 0 bases.

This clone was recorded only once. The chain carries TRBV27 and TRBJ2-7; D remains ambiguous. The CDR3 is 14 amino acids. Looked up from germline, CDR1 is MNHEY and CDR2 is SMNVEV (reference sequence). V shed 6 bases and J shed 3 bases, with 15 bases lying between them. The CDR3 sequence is CASRNGDSVYEQYF. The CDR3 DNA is TGTGCCAGCAGAAACGGAGATTCGGTCTACGAGCAGTACTTC.

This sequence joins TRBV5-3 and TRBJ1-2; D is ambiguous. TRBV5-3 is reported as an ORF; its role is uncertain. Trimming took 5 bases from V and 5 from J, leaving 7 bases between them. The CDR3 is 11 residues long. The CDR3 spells CARRRMYGYTF. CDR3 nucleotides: TGTGCCAGAAGGAGAATGTATGGCTACACCTTC.

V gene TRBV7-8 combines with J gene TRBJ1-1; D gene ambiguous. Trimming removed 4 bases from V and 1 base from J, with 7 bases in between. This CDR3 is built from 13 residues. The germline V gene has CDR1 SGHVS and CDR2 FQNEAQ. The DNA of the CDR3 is TGTGCCAGCAGCTCGGACTGGAACACTGAAGCTTTCTTT. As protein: CASSSDWNTEAFF.

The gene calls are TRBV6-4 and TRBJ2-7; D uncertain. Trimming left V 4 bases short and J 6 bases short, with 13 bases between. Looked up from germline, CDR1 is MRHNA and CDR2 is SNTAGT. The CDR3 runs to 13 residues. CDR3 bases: TGTGCCAGCAGTGGAATAGTCCCCATCGAGCAGTACGTC. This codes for CASSGIVPIEQYV.

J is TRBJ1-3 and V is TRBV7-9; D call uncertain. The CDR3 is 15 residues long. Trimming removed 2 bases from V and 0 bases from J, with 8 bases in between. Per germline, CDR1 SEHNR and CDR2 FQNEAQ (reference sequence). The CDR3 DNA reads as TGTGCCAGCAGCTTATCTACCTTCTCTGGAAACACCATATATTTT. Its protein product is CASSLSTFSGNTIYF.

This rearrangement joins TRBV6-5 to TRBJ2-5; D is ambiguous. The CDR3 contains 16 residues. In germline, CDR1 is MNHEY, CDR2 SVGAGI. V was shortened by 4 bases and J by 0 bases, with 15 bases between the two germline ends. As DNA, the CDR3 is TGTGCCAGCAGTTCTCCCCCCACGGAGTACCAAGAGACCCAGTACTTC. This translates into CASSSPPTEYQETQYF.

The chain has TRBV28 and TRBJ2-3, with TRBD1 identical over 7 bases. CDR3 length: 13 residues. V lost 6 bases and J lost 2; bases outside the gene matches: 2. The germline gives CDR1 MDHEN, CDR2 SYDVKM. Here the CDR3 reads CASRGTVTDTQYF. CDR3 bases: TGTGCCAGCAGAGGGACAGTCACAGATACGCAGTATTTT.

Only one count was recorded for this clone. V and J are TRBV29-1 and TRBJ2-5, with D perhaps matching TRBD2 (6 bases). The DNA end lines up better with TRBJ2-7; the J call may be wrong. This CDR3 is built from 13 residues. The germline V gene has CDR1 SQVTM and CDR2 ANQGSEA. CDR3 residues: CSAGGGPLSEQYF. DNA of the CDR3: TGCAGCGCCGGGGGAGGACCCCTCTCCGAGCAGTACTTC.